One and the same sample provided the 14 T cell receptor beta chains below, sequenced in a study of Graves' ophthalmopathy and Graves' hyperthyroidism (dated 2018 in TCRdb). These reads were obtained on an Illumina HiSeq 2000. For repertoire sequencing, TCR beta CDR3 regions were amplified from RNA transcripts. The first round was an RT-PCR using HTBI primers with the Qiagen OneStep RT-PCR kit, and this first round was followed by a second-round multiplex PCR, then size selection and purification. TCRdb redid the processing of the public reads, applying fastp at Q25 and MiXCR, and retained in-frame beta chains. Identical CDR3 protein sequences are pooled into one entry, listed with their most common genes and DNA. Counted in this sample were over 650,000 distinct CDR3 sequences; about two fifths of them appeared once. The leading ten clones occupy about 3.3% of the sample. Sequencing used peripheral blood. Receptors originate from an adult man with Graves' ophthalmopathy.

The chain links TRBV29-1 to TRBJ1-1; TRBD1 is a possible D gene (5 bases). V gave up 8 bases and J gave up 4 bases, with 14 bases separating them. The CDR3 is made up of 12 amino acids. Germline values: CDR1 SQVTM, CDR2 ANQGSEA. In nucleotides, the CDR3 is TGCAGCCAAGCTGAGAGGGGCACTGAAGCTTTCTTT. Its translation is CSQAERGTEAFF.

Ten or more counts support this clonotype. The chain couples TRBV7-8 to TRBJ2-7; the D gene is possibly TRBD2 (7 bases). Germline V gene sequence: CDR1 SGHVS, CDR2 FQNEAQ. The CDR3 contains 15 residues. The V and J ends lost 7 bases and 3 bases respectively, with 19 bases between them. The CDR3 loop is CASIGGLLGYYEQYF. In DNA, the CDR3 is TGTGCCAGCATCGGGGGGCTCTTGGGCTACTACGAGCAGTACTTC.

The V gene is TRBV6-1, the J gene TRBJ2-7; TRBD2 agrees at 9 bases. The CDR3 length is 14 residues. V lost 8 bases to trimming and J lost 3 bases; unmatched junction nucleotides: 8. The germline V gene encodes CDR1 MNHNS and CDR2 SASEGT. The CDR3 protein is CASHGTSFSYEQYF. The CDR3 DNA follows: TGTGCCAGCCACGGGACTAGCTTTAGCTACGAGCAGTACTTC.

This clonotype was observed at least ten times. The chain recombines TRBV5-1 with TRBJ2-7; D gene unclear. The ends were cut back, 0 bases at V and 5 bases at J, with 9 bases in the middle. This CDR3 has 13 residues. Germline lookup yields CDR1 SGHRS and CDR2 YFSETQ. The chain's CDR3 is CASSLVPQDEQYF. As DNA, the CDR3 is TGCGCCAGCAGCTTGGTACCCCAGGACGAGCAGTACTTC.

This clonotype was found many times. The junction departs from germline at one end; a sequencing error may be responsible. The rearrangement uses TRBV7-9 and TRBJ1-5; D might be TRBD1 (6 bases). Germline-derived CDR1 and CDR2 are SEHNR and FQNEAQ (reference sequence). CDR3 length: 15 residues. CDR3 sequence reads: CASSPTGSSSQPQHF. CDR3 in DNA: TGTGCCAGCAGCCCTACAGGGTCTAGCAGTCAGCCCCAGCATTTT.

This clonotype was seen only a few times. The CDR3 sequence is CASILASAGGSNYGYTF. The CDR3 DNA is TGTGCCAGCATTCTTGCCTCCGCCGGGGGATCTAACTATGGCTACACCTTC. The chain joins TRBV12-3 or TRBV12-4 to TRBJ1-2; possibly TRBD1 for D (5 bases). This CDR3 has 17 amino acids. V dropped 7 bases and J dropped 0 bases, with 21 bases sitting between them.

V usage is TRBV10-3 and J usage is TRBJ1-4; weak D call: TRBD1 (5 bases). Germline CDR1 is ENHRY and CDR2 is SYGVKD. This CDR3 is built from 14 residues. The germline V and J ends were trimmed by 3 bases and 12 bases, with 17 bases remaining between them. The CDR3 is CAISDFQGAFELFF. The CDR3 DNA is TGTGCCATCAGTGACTTCCAGGGCGCATTCGAACTGTTTTTT.

The chain carries TRBV29-1 and TRBJ2-5, with 8 bases identical to TRBD2. The CDR3 has 13 amino acids. After removal of 8 bases from V and 0 bases from J, the junction contained 5 bases not matched to a gene. Germline V lookup: CDR1 SQVTM, CDR2 ANQGSEA. CDR3: CSFQAGDQETQYF. For the CDR3, the DNA is TGCAGCTTCCAAGCGGGGGACCAAGAGACCCAGTACTTC.

There are many counts of this clonotype. The rearrangement links TRBV24-1 to TRBJ1-1; TRBD1 might be the D (5 bases). Germline values: CDR1 KGHDR, CDR2 SFDVKD. Trimming stripped 4 bases from V and 4 bases from J, with 9 bases between. The CDR3 totals 13 residues. The CDR3 region has the DNA TGTGCCACCAGTGACTATCAGGGCACTGAAGCTTTCTTT. It codes for CATSDYQGTEAFF.

The J gene is TRBJ1-2, the V gene TRBV6-5, with a possible D match to TRBD1 (5 bases). V dropped 7 bases and J dropped 6 bases, with 15 bases sitting between them. The CDR3 is 13 amino acids. Looked up from germline, CDR1 is MNHEY and CDR2 is SVGAGI. CDR3 nucleotide sequence: TGTGCCAGCATCGGTACGGGGGGAAATGGCTACACCTTC. It codes for CASIGTGGNGYTF.

This clonotype was counted ten times or more. The gene calls are TRBV7-8 and TRBJ2-6; a weak D match, TRBD2 (6 bases). CDR3 length: 19 amino acids. V gave up 2 bases and J gave up 2 bases, with 19 bases separating them. Germline V gives CDR1 SGHVS, CDR2 FQNEAQ. For the CDR3, the DNA is TGTGCCAGCAGCTTATCGAATGGGGGGATCGTCGCTGGGGCCAACGTCCTGACTTTC. Translation gives CASSLSNGGIVAGANVLTF.

The J gene is TRBJ1-5, the V gene TRBV10-3; 10 bases align to TRBD1. The CDR3 is 16 amino acids. The ends lost 0 bases at V and 6 bases at J; junction bases unmatched: 5. Germline-derived CDR1 and CDR2 are ENHRY and SYGVKD. The CDR3 is CAISESGDRGFQPQHF. The CDR3 bases are TGTGCCATCAGTGAGTCCGGGGACAGGGGATTTCAGCCCCAGCATTTT.

The genes are TRBV5-1 and TRBJ2-5, with D uncertain. Germline V gene data show CDR1 as SGHRS and CDR2 as YFSETQ. This CDR3 spans 14 amino acids. The V end lost 4 bases, the J end lost 3 bases, and 13 bases lay between the germline ends. In nucleotides, the CDR3 is TGCGCCAGCAGCGTCACGATAACCGAAGAGACCCAGTACTTC. Amino acid sequence: CASSVTITEETQYF.

This clonotype was counted between two and nine times. The chain is built from TRBV25-1 and TRBJ2-1; TRBD1 aligns across 9 bases. Trimming cost V 4 bases and J 6 bases; bases outside gene matches: 7. The CDR3 has 15 residues. The germline V gene encodes CDR1 MGHDK and CDR2 SYGVNS. This chain's CDR3 is CASSAGTGLINEQFF. In nucleotides, the CDR3 is TGTGCCAGCAGTGCAGGGACAGGGTTAATCAATGAGCAGTTCTTC.